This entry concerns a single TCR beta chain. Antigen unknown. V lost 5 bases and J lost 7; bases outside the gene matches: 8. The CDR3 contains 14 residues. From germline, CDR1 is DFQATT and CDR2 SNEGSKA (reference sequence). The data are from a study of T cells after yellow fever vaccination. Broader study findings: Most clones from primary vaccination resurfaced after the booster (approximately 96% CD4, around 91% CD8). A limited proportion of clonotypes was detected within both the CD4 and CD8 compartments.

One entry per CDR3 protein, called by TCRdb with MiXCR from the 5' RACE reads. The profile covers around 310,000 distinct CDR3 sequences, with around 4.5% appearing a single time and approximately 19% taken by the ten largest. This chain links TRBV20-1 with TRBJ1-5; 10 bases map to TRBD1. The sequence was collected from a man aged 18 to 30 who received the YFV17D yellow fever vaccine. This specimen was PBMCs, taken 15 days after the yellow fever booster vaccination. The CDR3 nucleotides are TGCAGTGCTGAACCCCGGACAGGGGGACAGCCCCAGCATTTT. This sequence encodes CSAEPRTGGQPQHF.